The 22 T cell receptor beta chains below all came from one sample that was sequenced in a study of blood T cells in healthy people across ages (dated by TCRdb to 2014 to 2015). Library prep was done by 5' RACE. For sequencing, an Illumina HiSeq 2500 was employed. A second PCR of roughly 6 to 11 cycles was performed with a sample-barcoded 5' primer and a J-beta primer mix. TCRdb ran its own pipeline on the public reads, namely fastp trimming at Q25 and MiXCR clone calling, and kept in-frame beta chains. Every CDR3 protein is listed once, alongside the most common genes and DNA of its rows. This sample lists roughly 800,000 distinct CDR3 sequences; roughly 25% were detected once. The top ten clones comprise just under 9.5% of the sample. This sample was also put to use in a study of T cells of mothers and their children.

Sequencing input: blood. The receptors here all came from a boy younger than 18 in good health.

In its sample, this clonotype was seen a few times. V and J are TRBV20-1 and TRBJ2-5; a possible D gene is TRBD2 (5 bases). Germline V gene data show CDR1 as DFQATT and CDR2 as SNEGSKA (reference sequence). V lost 6 bases and J lost 3, with 8 bases in between. CDR3 length equals 11 residues. In DNA form, the CDR3 reads TGCAGTGCCACCGGGGAAGAGACCCAGTACTTC. Translating it yields CSATGEETQYF.

In its sample, this clonotype was seen a few times. The rearrangement uses TRBV12-3 or TRBV12-4 and TRBJ2-5; TRBD1 aligns across 8 bases. Germline trimming cut 3 bases from V and 1 base from J; bases unmatched to any gene: 1. The CDR3 loop spans 14 amino acids. CDR3 in DNA: TGTGCCAGCAGTTTCGGACAGGGCCAAGAGACCCAGTACTTC. It encodes CASSFGQGQETQYF.

A few counts support this clonotype. The chain couples TRBV29-1 to TRBJ2-5, with D possibly being TRBD2 (5 bases). This CDR3 contains 12 residues. Looked up from germline, CDR1 is SQVTM and CDR2 is ANQGSEA. Deletions cut 7 bases from V and 4 bases from J, with 13 bases between. CDR3 region: CSAEGQAETQYF. Written as DNA, the CDR3 is TGCAGCGCCGAGGGCCAGGCAGAGACCCAGTACTTC.

This chain uses TRBV28 with TRBJ2-7; weak D call: TRBD2 (7 bases). The CDR3 covers 15 residues. Trimming removed 5 bases from V and 0 bases from J, with 14 bases in between. Per germline, CDR1 MDHEN and CDR2 SYDVKM. DNA of the CDR3: TGTGCCAGCAGTAGGGGGGGGGCAGGCTCCTACGAGCAGTACTTC. Protein: CASSRGGAGSYEQYF.

About this clonotype: The junction departs from germline at one end; a sequencing error may be responsible. This rearrangement joins TRBV28 to TRBJ1-5; D is ambiguous. The germline CDR1 and CDR2 sequences are MDHEN and SYDVKM. The CDR3 has 14 residues. For the CDR3, the DNA is TGTGCCAGCAGTTTAGATATTAGCGATCAGCCCCAGCATTTT. Its protein product is CASSLDISDQPQHF.

This clonotype has a handful of counts. A read error may account for a junction end that differs from germline. The chain combines TRBV5-1 with TRBJ2-7, with 10 bases that match TRBD2. The CDR3 has 18 amino acids. Germline V gene lookup returns CDR1 SGHRS and CDR2 YFSETQ. CDR3 nucleotides: TGCGCCAACAGCACCCGGGTAGCGGGAGGCCTTGGGGCCTACGAGCAGTACTTC. Protein: CANSTRVAGGLGAYEQYF.

This clonotype was seen only a few times. This chain links TRBV20-1 with TRBJ2-5, with unresolved D. The DNA end is more similar to TRBJ2-7, so the J call may be wrong. The CDR3 covers 12 residues. The germline V gene has CDR1 DFQATT and CDR2 SNEGSKA (reference sequence). CDR3 nucleotides: TGCAGTGCTCATAGACTCACCTACGAGCAGTACTTC. This encodes CSAHRLTYEQYF.

This chain links TRBV29-1 with TRBJ2-5, with TRBD2 matching 7 bases. The CDR3 is made up of 14 amino acids. CDR1 SQVTM and CDR2 ANQGSEA come from the germline V gene. With V trimmed by 6 bases and J by 4 bases, 11 bases remained unmatched. The CDR3 region is CSVRRRLAGETQYF. In nucleotides, the CDR3 is TGCAGCGTACGGAGGAGACTAGCTGGAGAGACCCAGTACTTC.

This clonotype was counted a few times. The CDR3: CASSLEGTGDEQYF. CDR3 DNA sequence: TGCGCCAGCAGCTTGGAGGGGACAGGGGACGAGCAGTACTTC. The chain links TRBV5-1 to TRBJ2-7, with 10 positions matching TRBD1. CDR1 is SGHRS, CDR2 YFSETQ, per germline. Trimming took 0 bases from V and 5 from J; bases not matched to a gene: 2. The CDR3 contains 14 residues.

The chain combines TRBV24-1 with TRBJ2-3; D might be TRBD1 or TRBD2, each matching 5 bases. The CDR3 contains 15 residues. V was shortened by 4 bases and J by 2 bases, with 12 bases between the two germline ends. Germline V gene lookup returns CDR1 KGHDR and CDR2 SFDVKD. The chain's CDR3 is CATSDTGPHTDTQYF. The DNA of the CDR3 is TGTGCCACCAGTGACACGGGACCGCACACAGATACGCAGTATTTT.

The V gene is TRBV21-1, the J gene TRBJ2-2; the listed D gene, TRBD2, was not tested against the DNA. TRBV21-1 is a pseudogene locus. This CDR3 region has 14 residues. CDR3 bases: TGTGCCACCACTTGCGGGATATTTACCGAGGAGCTGTTTTTT. Its protein product is CATTCGIFTEELFF.

The chain recombines TRBV9 with TRBJ1-1, with TRBD1 identical over 7 bases. In germline, CDR1 is SGDLS, CDR2 YYNGEE. The CDR3 is 12 amino acids. Trimming removed 2 bases from V and 8 bases from J; junction bases left unmatched: 3. The CDR3 DNA is TGTGCCAGCAGCGTTACAGGGGAGGAAGCTTTCTTT. Translation: CASSVTGEEAFF. Combining the CDR3 with reference TRBV9 and TRBJ1-1 gives the whole variable domain DSGVTQTPKHLITATGQRVTLRCSPRSGDLSVYWYQQSLDQGLQFLIQYYNGEERAKGNILERFSAQQFPDLHSELNLSSLELGDSALYFCASSVTGEEAFFGQGTRLTVV.

In regard to this clonotype: A read error may produce the germline difference seen at one junction end. The chain combines TRBV20-1 with TRBJ2-7; a weak D match, TRBD2 (6 bases). Germline assignment: CDR1 DFQATT and CDR2 SNEGSKA (reference sequence). This CDR3 spans 14 amino acids. The CDR3 sequence: CSAREGFRSYGQYF. The CDR3 bases are TGCAGTGCTAGGGAGGGTTTCAGGTCCTACGGGCAGTACTTC.

The chain joins TRBV29-1 to TRBJ2-5; D remains ambiguous. The CDR3 runs to 14 residues. Trimming shortened V by 4 bases and J by 2 bases, and 14 bases separated the two germline ends. From germline, CDR1 is SQVTM and CDR2 ANQGSEA. The CDR3 sequence: CSVAMVLRQETQYF. CDR3 coding DNA: TGCAGCGTTGCTATGGTGCTACGGCAAGAGACCCAGTACTTC.

This chain connects TRBV5-1 to TRBJ2-5, with a tentative D call TRBD2 (6 bases). This CDR3 is 15 amino acids long. Germline assignment: CDR1 SGHRS and CDR2 YFSETQ. Trimming removed 0 bases from V and 2 bases from J, with 11 bases in between. As DNA, the CDR3 is TGCGCCAGCAGCTTGGGGGCTAGCGTTCAAGAGACCCAGTACTTC. Amino acid sequence: CASSLGASVQETQYF. Full variable domain (remainder filled in from reference TRBV5-1 and TRBJ2-5): KAGVTQTPRYLIKTRGQQVTLSCSPISGHRSVSWYQQTPGQGLQFLFEYFSETQRNKGNFPGRFSGRQFSNSRSEMNVSTLELGDSALYLCASSLGASVQETQYFGPGTRLLVL.

V gene TRBV20-1 combines with J gene TRBJ2-7; a possible D gene is TRBD1 (6 bases). Germline CDR1 reads DFQATT; CDR2 reads SNEGSKA (reference sequence). The germline V and J ends were trimmed by 2 bases and 0 bases, with 8 bases remaining between them. This CDR3 is 13 amino acids long. The CDR3 DNA sequence: TGCAGTGCTAGAAGACAGGCCTCCTACGAGCAGTACTTC. Translation gives CSARRQASYEQYF.

The rearrangement joins TRBV29-1 to TRBJ2-7, with 7 nucleotides matching TRBD1. V lost 2 bases, J lost 3 bases, and 7 bases stayed unmatched. The CDR3 loop spans 14 amino acids. Germline V CDR1 and CDR2: SQVTM, ANQGSEA. Here the CDR3 reads CSVERRTGYYEQYF. Here the CDR3 DNA reads TGCAGCGTTGAACGCAGGACAGGATACTACGAGCAGTACTTC.

The gene calls are TRBV12-3 or TRBV12-4 and TRBJ1-2; TRBD1 matches at 9 bases. Trimming took 4 bases from V and 5 from J; bases not matched to a gene: 14. The CDR3 is 17 residues long. CDR3 sequence: CASSSEIGTGNGYGYTF. CDR3 bases: TGTGCCAGCAGTTCAGAGATCGGGACAGGGAATGGTTATGGCTACACCTTC.

This chain connects TRBV7-2 to TRBJ2-7; TRBD1 aligns across 7 bases. V lost 5 bases to trimming and J lost 2 bases; unmatched junction nucleotides: 9. Germline assignment: CDR1 SGHTA and CDR2 FQGNSA. CDR3 length: 15 residues. The CDR3 here is CASSPTGAITYEQYF. CDR3 coding DNA: TGTGCCAGCAGCCCAACAGGGGCCATTACCTACGAGCAGTACTTC.

This chain uses TRBV5-1 with TRBJ2-3, with 7 bases identical to TRBD2. The CDR3 length is 16 residues. Losses at the gene ends were 4 bases for V and 1 base for J; bases not matched to a gene: 9. Germline CDR1 and CDR2: SGHRS and YFSETQ. The DNA of the CDR3 is TGCGCCAGCAGCCCCCAGTGGGCGGGGGGCACAGATACGCAGTATTTT. Translated: CASSPQWAGGTDTQYF.

This clonotype was observed many times. The chain joins TRBV7-2 to TRBJ1-6, with D unclear. The CDR3 consists of 15 residues. Germline CDR1 and CDR2: SGHTA and FQGNSA. Trimming took 7 bases from V and 10 from J, leaving 20 bases between them. This chain's CDR3 is CASNRRGPIGSPLHF. The CDR3 DNA follows: TGTGCCAGCAACCGACGCGGACCCATAGGGTCACCCCTCCACTTT.

This clonotype was observed a few times. CDR3 coding DNA: TGTGCCAGCAGCTTAGACAGGGGGGCCGACAATGAGCAGTTCTTC. Translating gives CASSLDRGADNEQFF. This rearrangement joins TRBV7-3 to TRBJ2-5, with TRBD1 matching 9 bases. The DNA end favors TRBJ2-1, so the J call may be wrong. Germline V gene lookup returns CDR1 SGHTA and CDR2 FQGTGA. The CDR3 covers 15 residues.